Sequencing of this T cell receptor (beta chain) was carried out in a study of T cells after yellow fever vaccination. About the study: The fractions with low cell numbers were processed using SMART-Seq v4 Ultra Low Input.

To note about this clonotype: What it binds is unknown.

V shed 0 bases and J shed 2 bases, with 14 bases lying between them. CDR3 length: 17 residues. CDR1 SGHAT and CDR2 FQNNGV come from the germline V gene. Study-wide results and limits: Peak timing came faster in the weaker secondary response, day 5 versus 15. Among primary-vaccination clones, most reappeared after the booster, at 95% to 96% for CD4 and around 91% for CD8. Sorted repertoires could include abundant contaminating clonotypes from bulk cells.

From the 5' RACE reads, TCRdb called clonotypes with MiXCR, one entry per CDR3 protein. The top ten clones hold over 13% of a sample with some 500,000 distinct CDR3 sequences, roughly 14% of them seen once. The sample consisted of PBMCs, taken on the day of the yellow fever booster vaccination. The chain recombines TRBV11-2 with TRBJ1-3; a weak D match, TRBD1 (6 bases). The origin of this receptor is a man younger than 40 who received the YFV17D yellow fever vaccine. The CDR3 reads CASSLEAGVEAGNTIYF. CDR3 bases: TGTGCCAGCAGCTTAGAGGCAGGGGTGGAGGCTGGAAACACCATATATTTT. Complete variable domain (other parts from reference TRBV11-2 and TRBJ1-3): EAGVAQSPRYKIIEKRQSVAFWCNPISGHATLYWYQQILGQGPKLLIQFQNNGVVDDSQLPKDRFSAERLKGVDSTLKIQPAKLEDSAVYLCASSLEAGVEAGNTIYFGEGSWLTVV.